This record covers a single T cell receptor beta chain. What it binds is unknown. This entry is derived from a study of T cell responses to AZD1222 COVID-19 vaccine. Study-wide points: Sampling captured repertoires only after the peak T cell response.

Data came from immunoSEQ multiplex PCR; TCRdb stores just in-frame clones and leaves some out. The table lists around 150,000 clones, almost 95% of them singletons. The CDR3 runs 13 residues. The germline V gene encodes CDR1 SGHTA and CDR2 FQGNSA. The V end was cut by 1 base, the J end by 8 bases, with 6 bases between. This receptor was obtained from an adult who received the AZD1222 COVID-19 vaccine. This sequence joins TRBV7-2 and TRBJ1-6; possible D gene TRBD1, 5 bases. The sequencing used peripheral blood, collected 28 days after the second AZD1222 dose. CDR3 bases: TGTGCCAGCAGCTTAGGCAGGGATTCACCCCTCCACTTT. The encoded protein is CASSLGRDSPLHF.